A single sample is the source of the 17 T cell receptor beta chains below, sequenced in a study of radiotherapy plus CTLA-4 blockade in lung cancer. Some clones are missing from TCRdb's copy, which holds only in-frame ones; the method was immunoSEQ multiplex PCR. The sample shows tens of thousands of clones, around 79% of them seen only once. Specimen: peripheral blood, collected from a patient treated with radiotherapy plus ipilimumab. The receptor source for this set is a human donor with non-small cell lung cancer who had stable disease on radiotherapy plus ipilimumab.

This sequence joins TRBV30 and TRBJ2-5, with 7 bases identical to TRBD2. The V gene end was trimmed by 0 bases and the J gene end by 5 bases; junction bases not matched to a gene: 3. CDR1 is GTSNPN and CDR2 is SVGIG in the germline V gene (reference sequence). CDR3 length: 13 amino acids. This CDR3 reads CAWSVWEGETQYF. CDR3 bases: TGTGCCTGGAGTGTATGGGAGGGTGAGACCCAGTACTTC.

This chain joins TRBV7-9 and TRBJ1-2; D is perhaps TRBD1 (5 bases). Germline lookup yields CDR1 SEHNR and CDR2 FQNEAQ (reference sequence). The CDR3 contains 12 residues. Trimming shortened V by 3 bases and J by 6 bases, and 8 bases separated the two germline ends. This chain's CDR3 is CASSFGGNGYTF. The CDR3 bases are TGTGCCAGCAGCTTTGGGGGGAATGGCTACACCTTC.

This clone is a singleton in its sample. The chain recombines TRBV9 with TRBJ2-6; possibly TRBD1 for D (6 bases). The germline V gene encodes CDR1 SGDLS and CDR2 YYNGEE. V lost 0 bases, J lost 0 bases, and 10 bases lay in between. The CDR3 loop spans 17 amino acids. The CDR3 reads CASSVGLQGSGANVLTF. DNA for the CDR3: TGTGCCAGCAGCGTAGGGTTACAGGGCTCTGGGGCCAACGTCCTGACTTTC. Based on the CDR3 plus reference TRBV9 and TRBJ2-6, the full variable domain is DSGVTQTPKHLITATGQRVTLRCSPRSGDLSVYWYQQSLDQGLQFLIQYYNGEERAKGNILERFSAQQFPDLHSELNLSSLELGDSALYFCASSVGLQGSGANVLTFGAGSRLTVL.

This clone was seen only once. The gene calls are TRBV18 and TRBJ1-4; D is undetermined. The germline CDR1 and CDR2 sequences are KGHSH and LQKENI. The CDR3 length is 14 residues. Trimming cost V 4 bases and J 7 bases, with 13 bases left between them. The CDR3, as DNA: TGTGCCAGCTCACTGGAACAAGTGGGTGAAAAACTGTTTTTT. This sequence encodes CASSLEQVGEKLFF.

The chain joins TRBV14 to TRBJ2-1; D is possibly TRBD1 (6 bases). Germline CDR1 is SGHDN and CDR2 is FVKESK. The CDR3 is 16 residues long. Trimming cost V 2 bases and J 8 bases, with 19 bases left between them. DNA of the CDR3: TGTGCCAGCAGCCAAATAATGGGGGCTGGATTCGATGAGCAGTTCTTC. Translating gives CASSQIMGAGFDEQFF. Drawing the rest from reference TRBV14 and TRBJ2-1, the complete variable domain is EAGVTQFPSHSVIEKGQTVTLRCDPISGHDNLYWYRRVMGKEIKFLLHFVKESKQDESGMPNNRFLAERTGGTYSTLKVQPAELEDSGVYFCASSQIMGAGFDEQFFGPGTRLTVL.

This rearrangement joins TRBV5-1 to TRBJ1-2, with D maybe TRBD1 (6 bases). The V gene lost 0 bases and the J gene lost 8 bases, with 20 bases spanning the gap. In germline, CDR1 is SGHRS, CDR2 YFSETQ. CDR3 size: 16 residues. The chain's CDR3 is CASSLESGGPGKGYTF. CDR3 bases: TGCGCCAGCAGCTTGGAAAGTGGGGGGCCGGGGAAAGGCTACACCTTC. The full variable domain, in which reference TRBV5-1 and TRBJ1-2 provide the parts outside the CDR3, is KAGVTQTPRYLIKTRGQQVTLSCSPISGHRSVSWYQQTPGQGLQFLFEYFSETQRNKGNFPGRFSGRQFSNSRSEMNVSTLELGDSALYLCASSLESGGPGKGYTFGSGTRLTVV.

The CDR3 protein is CASSLVPGEETQYF. Here the CDR3 DNA reads TGCGCCAGCAGCTTGGTACCAGGGGAAGAGACCCAGTACTTC. The chain employs TRBV5-1 and TRBJ2-5; maybe TRBD1 (6 bases). The germline V and J ends were trimmed by 0 bases and 3 bases, with 9 bases remaining between them. There are 14 residues in the CDR3. Germline V gene lookup returns CDR1 SGHRS and CDR2 YFSETQ. The complete variable domain, with remaining parts taken from reference TRBV5-1 and TRBJ2-5, reads KAGVTQTPRYLIKTRGQQVTLSCSPISGHRSVSWYQQTPGQGLQFLFEYFSETQRNKGNFPGRFSGRQFSNSRSEMNVSTLELGDSALYLCASSLVPGEETQYFGPGTRLLVL.

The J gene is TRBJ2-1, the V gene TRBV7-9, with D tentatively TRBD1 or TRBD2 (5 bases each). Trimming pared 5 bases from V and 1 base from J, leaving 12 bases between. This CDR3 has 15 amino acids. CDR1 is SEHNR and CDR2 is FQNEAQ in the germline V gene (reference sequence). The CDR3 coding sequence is TGTGCCAGCAGCCCATCGAGGGGTTCCTACAATGAGCAGTTCTTC. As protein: CASSPSRGSYNEQFF.

The CDR3 DNA reads as TGTGCCAGCAGTTACTCTGCAGGGGGCGGCACTGAAGCTTTCTTT. Residues: CASSYSAGGGTEAFF. The chain combines TRBV6-5 with TRBJ1-1; 8 bases are a match to TRBD1. The germline V gene encodes CDR1 MNHEY and CDR2 SVGAGI. The CDR3 has 15 amino acids. The ends lost 0 bases at V and 4 bases at J; junction bases unmatched: 4.

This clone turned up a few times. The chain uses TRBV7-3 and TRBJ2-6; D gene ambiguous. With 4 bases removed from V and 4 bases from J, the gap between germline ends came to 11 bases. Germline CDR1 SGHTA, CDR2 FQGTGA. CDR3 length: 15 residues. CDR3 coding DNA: TGTGCCAGCAGCTCTCTAAGTTCGGGGGCCAACGTCCTGACTTTC. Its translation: CASSSLSSGANVLTF. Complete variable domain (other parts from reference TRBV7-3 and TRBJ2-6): GAGVSQTPSNKVTEKGKYVELRCDPISGHTALYWYRQSLGQGPEFLIYFQGTGAADDSGLPNDRFFAVRPEGSVSTLKIQRTERGDSAVYLCASSSLSSGANVLTFGAGSRLTVL.

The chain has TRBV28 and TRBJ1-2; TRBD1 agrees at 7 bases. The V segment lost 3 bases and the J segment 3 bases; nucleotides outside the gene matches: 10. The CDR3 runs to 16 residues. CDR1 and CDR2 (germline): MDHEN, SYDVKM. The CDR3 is CASSFSGQRPHYGYTF. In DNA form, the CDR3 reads TGTGCCAGCAGTTTTTCGGGACAGCGGCCTCACTATGGCTACACCTTC.

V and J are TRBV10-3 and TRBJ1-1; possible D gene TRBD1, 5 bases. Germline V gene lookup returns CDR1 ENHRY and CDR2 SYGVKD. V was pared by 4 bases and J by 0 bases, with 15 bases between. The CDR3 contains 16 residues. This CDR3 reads CAISALEWGMNTEAFF. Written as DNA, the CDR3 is TGTGCCATCAGTGCGTTGGAGTGGGGGATGAACACTGAAGCTTTCTTT.

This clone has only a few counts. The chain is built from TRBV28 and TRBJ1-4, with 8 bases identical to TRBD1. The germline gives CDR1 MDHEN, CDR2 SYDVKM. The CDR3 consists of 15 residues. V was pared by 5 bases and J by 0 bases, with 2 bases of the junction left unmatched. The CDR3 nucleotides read TGTGCCAGCAGTACACAGGGGGCAACTAATGAAAAACTGTTTTTT. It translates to CASSTQGATNEKLFF. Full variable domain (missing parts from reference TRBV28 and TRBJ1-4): DVKVTQSSRYLVKRTGEKVFLECVQDMDHENMFWYRQDPGLGLRLIYFSYDVKMKEKGDIPEGYSVSREKKERFSLILESASTNQTSMYLCASSTQGATNEKLFFGSGTQLSVL.

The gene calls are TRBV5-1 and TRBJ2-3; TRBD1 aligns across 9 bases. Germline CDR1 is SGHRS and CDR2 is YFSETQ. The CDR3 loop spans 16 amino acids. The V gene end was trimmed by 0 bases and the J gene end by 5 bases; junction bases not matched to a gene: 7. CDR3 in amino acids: CASSLAPGQGEDTQYF. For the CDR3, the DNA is TGCGCCAGCAGCTTGGCCCCGGGACAGGGTGAAGATACGCAGTATTTT.

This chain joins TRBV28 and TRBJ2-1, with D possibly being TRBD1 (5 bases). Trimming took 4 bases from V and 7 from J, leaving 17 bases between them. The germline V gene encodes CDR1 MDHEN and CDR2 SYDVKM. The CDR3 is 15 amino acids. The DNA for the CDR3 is TGTGCCAGCAGTTCCCCCCAAGCAGGGAAAAATGAGCAGTTCTTC. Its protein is CASSSPQAGKNEQFF.

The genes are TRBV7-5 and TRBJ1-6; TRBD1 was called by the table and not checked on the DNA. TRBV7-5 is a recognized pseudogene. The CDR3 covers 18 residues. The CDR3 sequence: CARSFRQSGGGGFSPLHF. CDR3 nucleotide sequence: TGTGCCAGAAGCTTCAGACAGTCTGGAGGGGGCGGTTTTTCACCCCTCCACTTT.

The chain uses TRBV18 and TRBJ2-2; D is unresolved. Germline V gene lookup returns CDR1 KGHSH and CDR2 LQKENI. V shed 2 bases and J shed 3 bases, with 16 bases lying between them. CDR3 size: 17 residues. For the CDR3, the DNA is TGTGCCAGCTCACCAAGGGCTATAAAGGCGGACACCGGGGAGCTGTTTTTT. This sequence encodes CASSPRAIKADTGELFF.